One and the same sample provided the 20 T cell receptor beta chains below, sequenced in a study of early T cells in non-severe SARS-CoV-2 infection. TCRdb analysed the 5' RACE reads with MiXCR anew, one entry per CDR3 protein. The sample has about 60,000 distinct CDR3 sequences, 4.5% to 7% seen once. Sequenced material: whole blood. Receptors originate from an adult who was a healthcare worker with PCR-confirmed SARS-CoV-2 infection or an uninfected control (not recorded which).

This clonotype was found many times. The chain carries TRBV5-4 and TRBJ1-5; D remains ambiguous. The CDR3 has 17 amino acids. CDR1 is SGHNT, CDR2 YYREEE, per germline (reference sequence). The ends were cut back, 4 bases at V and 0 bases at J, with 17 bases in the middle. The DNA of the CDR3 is TGTGCCAGCAGCCAAGGACCGACCGCTTATAGCAATCAGCCCCAGCATTTT. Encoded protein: CASSQGPTAYSNQPQHF. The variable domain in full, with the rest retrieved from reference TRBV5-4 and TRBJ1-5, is ETGVTQSPTHLIKTRGQQVTLRCSSQSGHNTVSWYQQALGQGPQFIFQYYREEENGRGNFPPRFSGLQFPNYSSELNVNALELDDSALYLCASSQGPTAYSNQPQHFGDGTRLSIL.

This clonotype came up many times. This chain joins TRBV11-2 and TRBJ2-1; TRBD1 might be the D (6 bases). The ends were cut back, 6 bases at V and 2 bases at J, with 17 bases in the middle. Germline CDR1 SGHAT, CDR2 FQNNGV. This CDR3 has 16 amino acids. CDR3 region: CASRTPRGFTYNEQFF. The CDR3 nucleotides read TGTGCCAGCAGGACCCCGAGGGGGTTCACCTACAATGAGCAGTTCTTC.

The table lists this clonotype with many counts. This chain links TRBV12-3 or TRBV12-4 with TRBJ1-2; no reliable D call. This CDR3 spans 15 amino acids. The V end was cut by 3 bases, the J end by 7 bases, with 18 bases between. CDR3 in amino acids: CASSFSGPDLRGYTF. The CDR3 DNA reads TGTGCCAGCAGTTTTTCCGGACCTGACCTTCGTGGCTACACCTTC.

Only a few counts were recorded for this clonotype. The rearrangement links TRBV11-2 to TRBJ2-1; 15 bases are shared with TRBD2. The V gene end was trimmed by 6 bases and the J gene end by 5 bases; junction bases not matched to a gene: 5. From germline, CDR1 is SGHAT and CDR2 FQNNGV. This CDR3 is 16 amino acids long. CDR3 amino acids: CASSYRTSGRDNEQFF. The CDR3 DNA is TGTGCCAGCAGTTACAGGACTAGCGGGAGGGACAATGAGCAGTTCTTC.

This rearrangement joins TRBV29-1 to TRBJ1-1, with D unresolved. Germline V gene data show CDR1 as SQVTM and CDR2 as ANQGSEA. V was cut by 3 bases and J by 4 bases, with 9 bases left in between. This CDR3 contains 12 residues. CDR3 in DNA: TGCAGCGTTGATTTGGGAGTCACTGAAGCTTTCTTT. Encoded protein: CSVDLGVTEAFF.

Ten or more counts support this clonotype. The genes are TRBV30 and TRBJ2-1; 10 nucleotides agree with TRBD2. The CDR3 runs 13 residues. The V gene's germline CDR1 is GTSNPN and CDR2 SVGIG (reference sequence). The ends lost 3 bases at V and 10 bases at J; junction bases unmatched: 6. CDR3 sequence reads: CAWSSGGAGEQFF. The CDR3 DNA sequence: TGTGCCTGGAGCAGCGGGGGGGCGGGAGAGCAGTTCTTC.

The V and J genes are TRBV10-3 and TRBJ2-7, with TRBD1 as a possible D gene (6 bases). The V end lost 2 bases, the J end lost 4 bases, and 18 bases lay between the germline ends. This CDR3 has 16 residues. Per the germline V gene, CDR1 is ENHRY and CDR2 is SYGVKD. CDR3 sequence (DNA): TGTGCCATCAGTGAGACGGCCGGGACAAAGGGATACGAGCAGTACTTC. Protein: CAISETAGTKGYEQYF.

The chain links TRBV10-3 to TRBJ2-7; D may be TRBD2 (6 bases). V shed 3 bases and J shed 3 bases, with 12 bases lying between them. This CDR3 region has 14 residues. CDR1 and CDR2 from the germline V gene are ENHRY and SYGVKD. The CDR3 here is CAISDSSGDYEQYF. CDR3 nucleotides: TGTGCCATCAGTGACTCGTCGGGGGACTACGAGCAGTACTTC.

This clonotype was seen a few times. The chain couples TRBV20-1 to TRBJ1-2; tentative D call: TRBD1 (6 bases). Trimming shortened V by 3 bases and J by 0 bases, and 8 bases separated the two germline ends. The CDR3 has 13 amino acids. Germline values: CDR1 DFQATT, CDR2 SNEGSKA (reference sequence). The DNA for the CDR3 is TGCAGTGCTAGTCAGGGGCCTAACTATGGCTACACCTTC. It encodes CSASQGPNYGYTF.

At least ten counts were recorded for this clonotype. CDR3 coding DNA: TGTGCCATCGGTAGGGGACAGGGGAACACTGAAGCTTTCTTT. It translates to CAIGRGQGNTEAFF. The V and J genes are TRBV10-3 and TRBJ1-1; 9 bases map to TRBD1. V dropped 8 bases and J dropped 1; count of bases not matched to a gene: 5. Germline V gene lookup returns CDR1 ENHRY and CDR2 SYGVKD. This CDR3 comprises 14 residues.

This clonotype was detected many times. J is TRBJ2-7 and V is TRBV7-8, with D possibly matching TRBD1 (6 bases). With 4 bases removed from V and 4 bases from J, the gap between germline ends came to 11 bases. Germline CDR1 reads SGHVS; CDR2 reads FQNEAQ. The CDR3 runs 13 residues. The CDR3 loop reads CASSSRGLYEQYF. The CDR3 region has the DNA TGTGCCAGCAGCTCCAGGGGATTGTACGAGCAGTACTTC.

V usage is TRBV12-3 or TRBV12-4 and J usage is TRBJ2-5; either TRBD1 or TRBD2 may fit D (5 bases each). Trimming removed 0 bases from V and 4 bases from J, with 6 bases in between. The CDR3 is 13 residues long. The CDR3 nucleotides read TGTGCCAGCAGTTTAGCGGGGACAGAGACCCAGTACTTC. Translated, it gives CASSLAGTETQYF.

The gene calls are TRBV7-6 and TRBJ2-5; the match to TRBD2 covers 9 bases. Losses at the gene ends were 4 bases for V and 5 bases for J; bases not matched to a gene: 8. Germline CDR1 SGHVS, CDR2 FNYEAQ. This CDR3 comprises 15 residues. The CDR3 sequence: CASSSGSGSLETQYF. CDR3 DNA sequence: TGTGCCAGCAGCTCCGGTAGCGGGAGCTTGGAGACCCAGTACTTC.

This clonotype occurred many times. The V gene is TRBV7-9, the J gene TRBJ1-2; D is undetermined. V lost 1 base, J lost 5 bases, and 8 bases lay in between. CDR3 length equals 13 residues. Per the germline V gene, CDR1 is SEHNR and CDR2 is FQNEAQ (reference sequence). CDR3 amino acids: CASSLERRYGYTF. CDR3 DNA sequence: TGTGCCAGCAGCTTAGAACGTAGATATGGCTACACCTTC.

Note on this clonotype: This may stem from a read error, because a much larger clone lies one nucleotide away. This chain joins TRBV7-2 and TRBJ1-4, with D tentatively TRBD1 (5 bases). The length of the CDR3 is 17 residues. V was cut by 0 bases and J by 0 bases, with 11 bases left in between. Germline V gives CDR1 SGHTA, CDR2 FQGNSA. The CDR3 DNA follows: TGTGCCAGCAGCTTAGCGGGGGGTCCTACAACTAATGAAAAACTGTTTTTT. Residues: CASSLAGGPTTNEKLFF.

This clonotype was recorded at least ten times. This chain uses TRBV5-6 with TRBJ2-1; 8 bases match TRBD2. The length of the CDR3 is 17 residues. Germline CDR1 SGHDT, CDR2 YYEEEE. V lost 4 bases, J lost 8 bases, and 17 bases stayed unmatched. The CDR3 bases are TGTGCCAGCAGCCCGGGAACCGGGACTAGACCCTTACATGAGCAGTTCTTC. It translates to CASSPGTGTRPLHEQFF.

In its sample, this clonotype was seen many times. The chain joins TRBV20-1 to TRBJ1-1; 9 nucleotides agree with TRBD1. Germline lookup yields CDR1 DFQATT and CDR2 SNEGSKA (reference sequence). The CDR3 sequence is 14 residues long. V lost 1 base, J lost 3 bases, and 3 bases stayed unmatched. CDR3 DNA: TGCAGTGCTAGAGTAAGGGACAGGGACACTGAAGCTTTCTTT. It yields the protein CSARVRDRDTEAFF.

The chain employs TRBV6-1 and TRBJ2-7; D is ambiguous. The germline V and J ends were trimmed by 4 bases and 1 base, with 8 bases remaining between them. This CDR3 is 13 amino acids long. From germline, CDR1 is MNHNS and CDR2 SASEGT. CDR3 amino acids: CASSVTPSYEQYF. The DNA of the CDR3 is TGTGCCAGCAGTGTCACCCCTTCCTACGAGCAGTACTTC.

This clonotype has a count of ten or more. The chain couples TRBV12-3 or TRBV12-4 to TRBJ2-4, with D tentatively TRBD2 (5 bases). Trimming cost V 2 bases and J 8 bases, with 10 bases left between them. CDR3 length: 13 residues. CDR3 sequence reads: CASSLWTGDIQYF. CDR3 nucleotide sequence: TGTGCCAGCAGTTTATGGACTGGAGACATTCAGTACTTC.

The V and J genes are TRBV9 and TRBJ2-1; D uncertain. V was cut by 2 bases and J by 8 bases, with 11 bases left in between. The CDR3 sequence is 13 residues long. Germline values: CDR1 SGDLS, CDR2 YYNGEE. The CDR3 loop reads CASSVIVGHEQFF. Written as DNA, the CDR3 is TGTGCCAGCAGCGTTATCGTAGGACATGAGCAGTTCTTC.